This passage covers 32 T cell receptor beta chains from one sample sequenced in a study of blood T cell repertoires in COVID-19. Produced via immunoSEQ multiplex PCR; TCRdb's table is partial and in-frame only. The table lists about 270,000 clones, approximately 86% of them singletons. Sequencing used peripheral blood. These receptors originate from a woman between 18 and 29 years old with acute or convalescent COVID-19.

The V and J genes are TRBV30 and TRBJ2-3, with 11 bases identical to TRBD2. The CDR3 runs 17 residues. The trim removed 2 bases at V and 4 bases at J, leaving 11 bases unmatched. Germline CDR1 and CDR2: GTSNPN and SVGIG (reference sequence). The CDR3 here is CAWSLAGGPPSSDTQYF. The CDR3, as DNA: TGTGCCTGGAGTTTAGCGGGAGGGCCCCCTTCGTCAGATACGCAGTATTTT.

This sequence joins TRBV2 and TRBJ2-1; 8 bases align to TRBD1. Germline V gives CDR1 SNHLY, CDR2 FYNNEI. This CDR3 comprises 13 residues. V was clipped by 4 bases and J by 5 bases; unmatched bases: 1. The CDR3 protein is CASSGQGNNEQFF. The DNA for the CDR3 is TGTGCCAGCAGTGGACAGGGGAACAATGAGCAGTTCTTC.

This clone was seen once. This chain links TRBV28 with TRBJ2-1; the match to TRBD2 covers 8 bases. The length of the CDR3 is 16 residues. The V segment lost 2 bases and the J segment 0 bases; nucleotides outside the gene matches: 3. Germline V lookup: CDR1 MDHEN, CDR2 SYDVKM. The CDR3 sequence is CASSLQRGSSYNEQFF. The CDR3 nucleotides are TGTGCCAGCAGTTTACAGCGGGGGAGCTCCTACAATGAGCAGTTCTTC.

This CDR3 is CASSMQGTPYNEQFF. The CDR3 coding sequence is TGTGCCAGCAGCATGCAGGGGACCCCCTACAATGAGCAGTTCTTC. The chain is built from TRBV7-9 and TRBJ2-1; D possibly corresponds to TRBD1 (6 bases). Per germline, CDR1 SEHNR and CDR2 FQNEAQ (reference sequence). Trimming stripped 5 bases from V and 2 bases from J, with 13 bases between. CDR3 length: 15 residues.

The gene calls are TRBV5-8 and TRBJ2-2; tentative D call: TRBD1 (6 bases). V lost 1 base and J 3 bases, leaving 13 bases between the germline ends. Germline assignment: CDR1 SGHTS and CDR2 YDEGEE. CDR3 size: 16 residues. The CDR3 spells CASSLFSGDYTGELFF. The CDR3 DNA sequence: TGTGCCAGCAGCTTGTTTTCAGGGGATTACACCGGGGAGCTGTTTTTT.

The chain has TRBV6-5 and TRBJ1-2; D possibly corresponds to TRBD1 (5 bases). In germline, CDR1 is MNHEY, CDR2 SVGAGI. CDR3 length equals 13 residues. V lost 1 base, J lost 9 bases, and 12 bases lay in between. This chain's CDR3 is CASSYLGRGRYTF. The CDR3 coding sequence is TGTGCCAGCAGTTACTTGGGGCGGGGCCGCTACACCTTC.

J is TRBJ2-7 and V is TRBV7-8; a possible D gene is TRBD2 (6 bases). The CDR3 is 15 residues long. The V gene's germline CDR1 is SGHVS and CDR2 FQNEAQ. V dropped 4 bases and J dropped 5 bases, with 18 bases sitting between them. The CDR3 DNA is TGTGCCAGCAGCTGGAGCTGGGACTCCATGGACGAGCAGTACTTC. Encoded protein: CASSWSWDSMDEQYF.

Only one count was recorded for this clone. The chain uses TRBV29-1 and TRBJ1-6; tentative D call: TRBD1 (6 bases). Germline CDR1 reads SQVTM; CDR2 reads ANQGSEA. The length of the CDR3 is 13 residues. V was shortened by 5 bases and J by 3 bases, with 8 bases between the two germline ends. The CDR3 region is CSVMDSYNSPLHF. Written as DNA, the CDR3 is TGCAGCGTTATGGACAGCTATAATTCACCCCTCCACTTT.

The J gene is TRBJ2-2, the V gene TRBV27; 11 positions match TRBD1. CDR1 MNHEY and CDR2 SMNVEV come from the germline V gene (reference sequence). V trimming: 6 bases; J trimming: 3 bases; junction bases outside the gene matches: 3. The CDR3 sequence is 15 residues long. CDR3 sequence reads: CASSLGQGDTGELFF. The CDR3 DNA reads as TGTGCCAGCAGCTTGGGACAGGGGGACACCGGGGAGCTGTTTTTT.

The chain is built from TRBV29-1 and TRBJ2-1; no firm D call. Trimming pared 5 bases from V and 5 bases from J, leaving 10 bases between. The CDR3 spans 12 residues. CDR1 and CDR2 (germline): SQVTM, ANQGSEA. CDR3 DNA sequence: TGCAGCGTTCCTGGCAGGCACAATGAGCAGTTCTTC. Its protein product is CSVPGRHNEQFF.

V usage is TRBV7-9 and J usage is TRBJ2-2, with D uncertain. The V end lost 1 base, the J end lost 8 bases, and 17 bases lay between the germline ends. The CDR3 spans 16 residues. From germline, CDR1 is SEHNR and CDR2 FQNEAQ (reference sequence). CDR3 DNA sequence: TGTGCCAGCAGCTTAGTGACCTTTGAGGAGTCAGGGGAGCTGTTTTTT. Protein: CASSLVTFEESGELFF.

The chain joins TRBV5-8 to TRBJ2-3; 8 bases match TRBD2. CDR3 size: 17 residues. With V trimmed by 0 bases and J by 2 bases, 8 bases remained unmatched. Germline CDR1 and CDR2: SGHTS and YDEGEE. The CDR3 nucleotides are TGTGCCAGCAGCTTGGAAGCCTTAGCGGGAAACACAGATACGCAGTATTTT. Protein product: CASSLEALAGNTDTQYF.

The chain couples TRBV6-5 to TRBJ2-7, with D perhaps matching TRBD1 (5 bases). The V and J ends lost 4 bases and 1 base respectively, with 11 bases between them. CDR1 and CDR2 (germline): MNHEY, SVGAGI. The CDR3 is 14 amino acids. CDR3 nucleotides: TGTGCCAGCAGTTCCCCTGGGGCGTCCTACGAGCAGTACTTC. Translating gives CASSSPGASYEQYF.

The rearrangement links TRBV5-1 to TRBJ2-3, with TRBD1 as a possible D gene (6 bases). V was clipped by 2 bases and J by 2 bases, with 12 bases between them. Germline V CDR1 and CDR2: SGHRS, YFSETQ. The CDR3 consists of 15 residues. The CDR3 coding sequence is TGCGCCAGCAGCTTCGGGACATACATCACAGATACGCAGTATTTT. It codes for CASSFGTYITDTQYF. The full variable domain, its missing parts supplied by reference TRBV5-1 and TRBJ2-3, is KAGVTQTPRYLIKTRGQQVTLSCSPISGHRSVSWYQQTPGQGLQFLFEYFSETQRNKGNFPGRFSGRQFSNSRSEMNVSTLELGDSALYLCASSFGTYITDTQYFGPGTRLTVL.

CDR3 amino acids: CASSAVPGQANYNEQFF. The CDR3 DNA sequence: TGTGCCAGCAGCGCAGTTCCGGGACAGGCTAACTACAATGAGCAGTTCTTC. The rearrangement links TRBV9 to TRBJ2-1; 8 nucleotides agree with TRBD1. The trim removed 3 bases at V and 3 bases at J, leaving 11 bases unmatched. Germline values: CDR1 SGDLS, CDR2 YYNGEE. This CDR3 has 17 amino acids.

This clone has only a few counts. This chain joins TRBV29-1 and TRBJ1-4, with D maybe TRBD1 (5 bases). Germline V CDR1 and CDR2: SQVTM, ANQGSEA. Trimming cost V 6 bases and J 7 bases, with 15 bases left between them. This CDR3 comprises 13 residues. The CDR3: CSVGRGLSEKLFF. The CDR3 DNA is TGCAGCGTCGGGAGGGGCCTCAGTGAAAAACTGTTTTTT. Together with reference TRBV29-1 and TRBJ1-4, the CDR3 gives the full variable domain: SAVISQKPSRDICQRGTSLTIQCQVDSQVTMMFWYRQQPGQSLTLIATANQGSEATYESGFVIDKFPISRPNLTFSTLTVSNMSPEDSSIYLCSVGRGLSEKLFFGSGTQLSVL.

To note about this clone: Other DNA variants within this sample encode the same CDR3. The chain has TRBV2 and TRBJ2-7; 9 nucleotides match TRBD1. The CDR3 runs 13 residues. Per the germline V gene, CDR1 is SNHLY and CDR2 is FYNNEI. Losses at the gene ends were 6 bases for V and 3 bases for J; bases not matched to a gene: 3. The CDR3 nucleotides are TGTGCCAGCAGGAGGGACAGGGACTACGAGCAGTACTTC. Translation gives CASRRDRDYEQYF. The complete variable domain, with remaining parts taken from reference TRBV2 and TRBJ2-7, reads EPEVTQTPSHQVTQMGQEVILRCVPISNHLYFYWYRQILGQKVEFLVSFYNNEISEKSEIFDDQFSVERPDGSNFTLKIRSTKLEDSAMYFCASRRDRDYEQYFGPGTRLTVT.

This clone was seen only a few times. V gene TRBV27 combines with J gene TRBJ2-1, with D tentatively TRBD2 (7 bases). Deletions cut 5 bases from V and 0 bases from J, with 17 bases between. The CDR3 is 17 residues long. Looked up from germline, CDR1 is MNHEY and CDR2 is SMNVEV (reference sequence). CDR3 nucleotide sequence: TGTGCCAGCAGTGTATGGGGGGGCCCGAGCTCCTACAATGAGCAGTTCTTC. Protein product: CASSVWGGPSSYNEQFF.

The chain joins TRBV6-5 to TRBJ1-1; possible D gene TRBD1, 5 bases. V lost 0 bases and J lost 9, with 11 bases in between. Germline V gene sequence: CDR1 MNHEY, CDR2 SVGAGI. The CDR3 spans 13 residues. The CDR3 here is CASSYSTASQAFF. The CDR3 nucleotides are TGTGCCAGCAGTTACTCGACAGCCTCTCAAGCTTTCTTT.

The V and J genes are TRBV19 and TRBJ2-7, with D tentatively TRBD2 (5 bases). Germline V CDR1 and CDR2: LNHDA, SQIVND (reference sequence). The CDR3 is made up of 18 amino acids. Trimming removed 2 bases from V and 3 bases from J, with 23 bases in between. CDR3 residues: CASSIKSWEYSGSYEQYF. DNA of the CDR3: TGTGCCAGTAGTATAAAGTCATGGGAGTACAGTGGAAGCTACGAGCAGTACTTC. Combining the CDR3 with reference TRBV19 and TRBJ2-7 gives the whole variable domain DGGITQSPKYLFRKEGQNVTLSCEQNLNHDAMYWYRQDPGQGLRLIYYSQIVNDFQKGDIAEGYSVSREKKESFPLTVTSAQKNPTAFYLCASSIKSWEYSGSYEQYFGPGTRLTVT.

The J gene is TRBJ2-7, the V gene TRBV27, with 8 bases that match TRBD2. V gave up 2 bases and J gave up 6 bases; unmatched junction bases: 6. The CDR3 is made up of 14 amino acids. CDR1 is MNHEY, CDR2 SMNVEV, per germline (reference sequence). The CDR3 coding sequence is TGTGCCAGCAGTTTAACCATGCGGGGGGCCGAGCAGTACTTC. Residues: CASSLTMRGAEQYF.

The gene calls are TRBV14 and TRBJ2-1; 7 bases are shared with TRBD2. With V trimmed by 4 bases and J by 0 bases, 6 bases remained unmatched. Germline V lookup: CDR1 SGHDN, CDR2 FVKESK. CDR3 length equals 16 residues. The CDR3 coding sequence is TGTGCCAGCAGCCCGCTGGAGCGGGGCTCCTACAATGAGCAGTTCTTC. It is translated as CASSPLERGSYNEQFF.

The chain recombines TRBV5-1 with TRBJ2-2; 11 nucleotides agree with TRBD2. Trimming took 3 bases from V and 6 from J; bases not matched to a gene: 7. The germline gives CDR1 SGHRS, CDR2 YFSETQ. The CDR3 is made up of 16 amino acids. CDR3 region: CASSYLLAGASGELFF. CDR3 coding DNA: TGCGCCAGCAGCTACCTACTAGCGGGAGCGTCCGGGGAGCTGTTTTTT.

This chain links TRBV24-1 with TRBJ2-7; 8 bases are a match to TRBD1. Unmatched junction bases numbered 6, after V lost 3 bases and J lost 3 bases. The germline gives CDR1 KGHDR, CDR2 SFDVKD. The CDR3 length is 15 residues. The CDR3 region has the DNA TGTGCCACCAGTGATAGGACAGGACAGGGCTACGAGCAGTACTTC. Protein: CATSDRTGQGYEQYF.

The rearrangement links TRBV30 to TRBJ1-2, with D unclear. There are 12 residues in the CDR3. V lost 2 bases and J lost 4, with 8 bases in between. In germline, CDR1 is GTSNPN, CDR2 SVGIG (reference sequence). CDR3 region: CAWSLGGYGYTF. The DNA of the CDR3 is TGTGCCTGGAGTCTCGGTGGCTATGGCTACACCTTC.

The rearrangement links TRBV12-3 or TRBV12-4 to TRBJ2-5; D might be TRBD2 (6 bases). CDR3 length: 12 amino acids. Between the trimmed V and J ends, which lost 6 bases and 4 bases, there was a span of 9 bases. CDR3 nucleotides: TGTGCCAGCAGGGCGGGAACAGAGACCCAGTACTTC. This sequence encodes CASRAGTETQYF.

The chain couples TRBV12-3 or TRBV12-4 to TRBJ1-4, with D perhaps matching TRBD1 (6 bases). V was trimmed by 10 bases and J by 3 bases, leaving 12 bases between them. The CDR3 totals 13 residues. CDR3 sequence reads: CATTGRANEKLFF. CDR3 DNA sequence: TGTGCCACCACAGGGAGGGCTAATGAAAAACTGTTTTTT.

The chain combines TRBV19 with TRBJ2-3; a possible D gene is TRBD2 (5 bases). The CDR3 has 16 amino acids. Trimming removed 5 bases from V and 4 bases from J, with 19 bases in between. Germline CDR1 is LNHDA and CDR2 is SQIVND (reference sequence). The CDR3 DNA is TGTGCCAGTAGTGGTAGCGCCTTTGTCGACGCAGATACGCAGTATTTT. Translated, it gives CASSGSAFVDADTQYF. Drawing the rest from reference TRBV19 and TRBJ2-3, the complete variable domain is DGGITQSPKYLFRKEGQNVTLSCEQNLNHDAMYWYRQDPGQGLRLIYYSQIVNDFQKGDIAEGYSVSREKKESFPLTVTSAQKNPTAFYLCASSGSAFVDADTQYFGPGTRLTVL.

Here the CDR3 DNA reads TGTGCCATCAGTGAGTCGGGACAGGGTTTAGGGTACGATGGCTACACCTTC. It yields the protein CAISESGQGLGYDGYTF. The rearrangement uses TRBV10-3 and TRBJ1-2; 9 nucleotides align to TRBD1. Germline V lookup: CDR1 ENHRY, CDR2 SYGVKD. V shed 0 bases, J shed 6 bases, and the junction held 11 bases outside the gene matches. The CDR3 is 17 residues long.

This clone was detected only once. V gene TRBV9 combines with J gene TRBJ1-1; maybe TRBD1 (6 bases). Trimming took off 3 bases at V and 5 bases at J, with 14 bases between the two ends. The CDR3 length is 14 residues. Germline lookup yields CDR1 SGDLS and CDR2 YYNGEE. CDR3 sequence: CASSGGTRVTEAFF. The DNA for the CDR3 is TGTGCCAGCAGCGGAGGGACACGGGTGACTGAAGCTTTCTTT.

This clone was recorded once. The CDR3 reads CASNPGPGYGYTF. CDR3 bases: TGTGCCAGCAACCCCGGCCCAGGTTATGGCTACACCTTC. The genes are TRBV7-9 and TRBJ1-2; no firm D call. The CDR3 totals 13 residues. CDR1 and CDR2 (germline): SEHNR, FQNEAQ (reference sequence). The V end was cut by 7 bases, the J end by 5 bases, with 14 bases between.

The V and J genes are TRBV5-1 and TRBJ1-3; D gene unclear. CDR3 length: 13 amino acids. Deletions cut 3 bases from V and 0 bases from J, with 4 bases between. Germline loops: CDR1 SGHRS, CDR2 YFSETQ. The DNA of the CDR3 is TGCGCCAGCAGCTCCAACTCTGGAAACACCATATATTTT. Its translation is CASSSNSGNTIYF.